The source of this T cell receptor beta chain is a study of T cell changes during pregnancy in multiple sclerosis. CDR1 and CDR2 (germline): MNHNS, SASEGT. This CDR3 is built from 12 residues. Trimming stripped 4 bases from V and 9 bases from J, with 10 bases between. The table came from immunoSEQ multiplex PCR; TCRdb's copy has only in-frame clones and leaves some out. The repertoire holds roughly 100,000 clones, with under 95% as singletons. This clonotype originated in a female donor with multiple sclerosis, enrolled in a pregnancy study. The material was peripheral blood, obtained after pregnancy. The chain couples TRBV6-1 to TRBJ1-5; tentative D call: TRBD1 (5 bases). The CDR3 sequence: CASSALRGPQHF. The CDR3 DNA reads as TGTGCCAGCAGTGCCCTTAGGGGGCCCCAGCATTTT.